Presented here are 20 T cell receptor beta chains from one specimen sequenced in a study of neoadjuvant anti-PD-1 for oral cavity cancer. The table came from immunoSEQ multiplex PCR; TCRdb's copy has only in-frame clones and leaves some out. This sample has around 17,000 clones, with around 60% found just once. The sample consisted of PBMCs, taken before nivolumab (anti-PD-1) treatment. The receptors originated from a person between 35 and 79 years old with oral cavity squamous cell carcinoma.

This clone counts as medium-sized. As DNA, the CDR3 is TGTGCCAGCAGTTACTCGGAAACTTTTGGCTACACCTTC. Its translation is CASSYSETFGYTF. This chain connects TRBV6-6 to TRBJ1-2, with D hard to call. Trimming pared 0 bases from V and 7 bases from J, leaving 9 bases between. Germline CDR1 is MNHNY and CDR2 is SVGAGI (reference sequence). The CDR3 has 13 amino acids.

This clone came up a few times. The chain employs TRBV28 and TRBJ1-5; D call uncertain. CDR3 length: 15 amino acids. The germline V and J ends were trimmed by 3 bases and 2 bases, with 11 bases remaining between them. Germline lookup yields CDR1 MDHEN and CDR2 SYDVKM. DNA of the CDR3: TGTGCCAGCAGTTTCGGTAGGGTGGGCAATCAGCCCCAGCATTTT. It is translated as CASSFGRVGNQPQHF.

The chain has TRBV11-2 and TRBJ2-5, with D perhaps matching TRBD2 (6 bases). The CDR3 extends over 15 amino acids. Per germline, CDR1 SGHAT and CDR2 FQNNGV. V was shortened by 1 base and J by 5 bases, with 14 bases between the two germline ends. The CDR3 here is CASSLGDLGGETQYF. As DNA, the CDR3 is TGTGCCAGCAGCTTAGGCGACCTTGGGGGGGAGACCCAGTACTTC. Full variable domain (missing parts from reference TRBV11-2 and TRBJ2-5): EAGVAQSPRYKIIEKRQSVAFWCNPISGHATLYWYQQILGQGPKLLIQFQNNGVVDDSQLPKDRFSAERLKGVDSTLKIQPAKLEDSAVYLCASSLGDLGGETQYFGPGTRLLVL.

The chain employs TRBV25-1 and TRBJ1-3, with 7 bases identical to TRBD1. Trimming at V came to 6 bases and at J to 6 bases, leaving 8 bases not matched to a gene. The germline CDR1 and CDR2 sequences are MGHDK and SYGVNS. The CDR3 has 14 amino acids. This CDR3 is CASRQTGQENTIYF. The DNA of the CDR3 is TGTGCCAGCAGACAGACAGGGCAGGAAAACACCATATATTTT.

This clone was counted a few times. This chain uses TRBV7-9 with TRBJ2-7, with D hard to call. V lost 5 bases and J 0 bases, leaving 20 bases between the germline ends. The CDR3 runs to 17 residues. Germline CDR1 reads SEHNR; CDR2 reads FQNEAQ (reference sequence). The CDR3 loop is CASSHNDVGVSSYEQYF. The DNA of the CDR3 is TGTGCCAGCAGCCATAATGACGTTGGGGTGAGCTCCTACGAGCAGTACTTC.

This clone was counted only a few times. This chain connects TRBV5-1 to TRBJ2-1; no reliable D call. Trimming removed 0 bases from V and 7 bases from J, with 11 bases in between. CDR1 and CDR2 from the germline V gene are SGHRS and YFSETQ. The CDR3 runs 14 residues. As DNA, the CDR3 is TGCGCCAGCAGCTTGGAAGGGATGAGAAATGAGCAGTTCTTC. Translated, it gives CASSLEGMRNEQFF. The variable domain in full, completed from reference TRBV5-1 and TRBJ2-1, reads KAGVTQTPRYLIKTRGQQVTLSCSPISGHRSVSWYQQTPGQGLQFLFEYFSETQRNKGNFPGRFSGRQFSNSRSEMNVSTLELGDSALYLCASSLEGMRNEQFFGPGTRLTVL.

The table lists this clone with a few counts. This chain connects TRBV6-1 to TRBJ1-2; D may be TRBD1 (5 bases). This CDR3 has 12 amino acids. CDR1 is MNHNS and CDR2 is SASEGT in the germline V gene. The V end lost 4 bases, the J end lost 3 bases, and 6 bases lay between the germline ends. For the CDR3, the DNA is TGTGCCAGCAGTGCAGGGTACTATGGCTACACCTTC. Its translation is CASSAGYYGYTF.

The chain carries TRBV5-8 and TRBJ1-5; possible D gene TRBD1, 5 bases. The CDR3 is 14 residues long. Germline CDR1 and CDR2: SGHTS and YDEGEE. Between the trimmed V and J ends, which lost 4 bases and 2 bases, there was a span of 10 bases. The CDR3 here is CASSTQVGNQPQHF. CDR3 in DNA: TGTGCCAGCAGCACACAGGTGGGCAATCAGCCCCAGCATTTT. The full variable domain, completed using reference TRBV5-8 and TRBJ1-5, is EAGVTQSPTHLIKTRGQQATLRCSPISGHTSVYWYQQALGLGLQFLLWYDEGEERNRGNFPPRFSGRQFPNYSSELNVNALELEDSALYLCASSTQVGNQPQHFGDGTRLSIL.

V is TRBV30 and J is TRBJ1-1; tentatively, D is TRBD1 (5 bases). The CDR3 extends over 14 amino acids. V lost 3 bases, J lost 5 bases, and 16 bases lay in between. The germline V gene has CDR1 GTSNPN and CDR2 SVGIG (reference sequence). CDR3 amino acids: CAWSGGLRRTEAFF. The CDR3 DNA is TGTGCCTGGAGCGGGGGACTCCGGAGGACTGAAGCTTTCTTT.

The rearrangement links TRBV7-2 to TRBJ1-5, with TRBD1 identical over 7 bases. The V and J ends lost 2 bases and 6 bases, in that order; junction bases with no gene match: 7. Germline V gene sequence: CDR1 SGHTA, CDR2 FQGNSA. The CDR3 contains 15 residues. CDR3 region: CASSLKVGGVQPQHF. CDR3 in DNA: TGTGCCAGCAGCTTAAAGGTAGGGGGCGTTCAGCCCCAGCATTTT. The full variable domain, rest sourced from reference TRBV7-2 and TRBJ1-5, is GAGVSQSPSNKVTEKGKDVELRCDPISGHTALYWYRQSLGQGLEFLIYFQGNSAPDKSGLPSDRFSAERTGGSVSTLTIQRTQQEDSAVYLCASSLKVGGVQPQHFGDGTRLSIL.

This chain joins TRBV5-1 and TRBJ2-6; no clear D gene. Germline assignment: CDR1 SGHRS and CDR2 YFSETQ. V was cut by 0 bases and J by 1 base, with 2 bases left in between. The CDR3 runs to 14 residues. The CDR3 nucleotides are TGCGCCAGCAGCTTGGGTTCTGGGGCCAACGTCCTGACTTTC. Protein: CASSLGSGANVLTF.

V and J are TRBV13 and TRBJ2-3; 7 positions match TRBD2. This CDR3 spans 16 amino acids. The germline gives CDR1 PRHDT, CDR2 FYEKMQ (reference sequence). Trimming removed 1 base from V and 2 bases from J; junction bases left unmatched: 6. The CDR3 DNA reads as TGTGCCAGCAGCTTAGTATCGGGACTAAACACAGATACGCAGTATTTT. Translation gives CASSLVSGLNTDTQYF.

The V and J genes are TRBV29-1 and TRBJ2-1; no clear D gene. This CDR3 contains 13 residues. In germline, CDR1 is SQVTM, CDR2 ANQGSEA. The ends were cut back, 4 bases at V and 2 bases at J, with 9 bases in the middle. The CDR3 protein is CSVGPRPYNEQFF. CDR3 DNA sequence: TGCAGCGTTGGTCCCCGGCCCTACAATGAGCAGTTCTTC.

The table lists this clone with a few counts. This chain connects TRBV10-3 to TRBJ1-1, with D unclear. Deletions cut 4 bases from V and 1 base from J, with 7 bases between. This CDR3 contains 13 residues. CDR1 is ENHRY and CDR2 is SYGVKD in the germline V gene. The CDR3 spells CAISVQKNTEAFF. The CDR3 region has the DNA TGTGCCATCAGTGTACAGAAGAACACTGAAGCTTTCTTT.

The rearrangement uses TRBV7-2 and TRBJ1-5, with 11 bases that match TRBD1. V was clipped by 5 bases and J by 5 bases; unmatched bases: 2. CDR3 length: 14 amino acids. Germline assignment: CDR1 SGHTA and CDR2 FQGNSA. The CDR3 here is CASSTGQGDQPQHF. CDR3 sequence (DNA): TGTGCCAGCAGCACGGGACAGGGGGATCAGCCCCAGCATTTT.

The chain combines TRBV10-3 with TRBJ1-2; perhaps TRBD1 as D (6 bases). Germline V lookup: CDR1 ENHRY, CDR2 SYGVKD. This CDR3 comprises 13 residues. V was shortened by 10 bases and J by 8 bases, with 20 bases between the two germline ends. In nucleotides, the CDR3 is TGTGCCACCGGACAGTTTAGGGGCTTGGGCTACACCTTC. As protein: CATGQFRGLGYTF.

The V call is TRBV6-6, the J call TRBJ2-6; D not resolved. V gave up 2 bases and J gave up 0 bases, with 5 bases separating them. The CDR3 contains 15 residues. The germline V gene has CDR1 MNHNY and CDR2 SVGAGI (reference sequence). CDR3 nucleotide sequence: TGTGCCAGCAGTTACGGCTCCTCTGGGGCCAACGTCCTGACTTTC. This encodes CASSYGSSGANVLTF.

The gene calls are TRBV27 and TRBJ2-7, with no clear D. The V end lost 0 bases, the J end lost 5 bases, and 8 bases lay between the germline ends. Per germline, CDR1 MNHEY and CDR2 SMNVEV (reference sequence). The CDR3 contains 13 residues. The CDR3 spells CASSLSGDNEQYF. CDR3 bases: TGTGCCAGCAGTTTATCGGGCGACAACGAGCAGTACTTC.

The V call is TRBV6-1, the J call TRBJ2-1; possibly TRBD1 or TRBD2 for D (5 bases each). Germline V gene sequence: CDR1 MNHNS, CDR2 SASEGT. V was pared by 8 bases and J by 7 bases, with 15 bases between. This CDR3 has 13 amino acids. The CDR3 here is CASSKRGINEQFF. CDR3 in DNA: TGTGCCAGCTCCAAGAGGGGAATAAATGAGCAGTTCTTC.

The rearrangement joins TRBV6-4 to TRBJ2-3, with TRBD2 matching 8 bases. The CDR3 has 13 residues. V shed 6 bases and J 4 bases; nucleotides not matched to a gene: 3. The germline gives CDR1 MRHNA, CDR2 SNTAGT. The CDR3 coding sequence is TGTGCCAGCAGCCAGCGGGAGTCAGATACGCAGTATTTT. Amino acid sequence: CASSQRESDTQYF.